This T cell receptor beta chain comes out of a study of cytomegalovirus exposure and HLA in healthy donors. Each donor was nominally healthy when sampled (though unrecorded immune exposures were likely). Vbeta (60) and Jbeta (13) primers were used in the PCR. Clones were sequenced by immunoSEQ multiplex PCR, and TCRdb holds only the in-frame ones, with some missing. Among approximately 120,000 clones listed, around 78% were seen once. In the case of this clone: The antigen remains unidentified.

V was clipped by 4 bases and J by 12 bases, with 12 bases between them. Per germline, CDR1 MNHNY and CDR2 SVGAGI (reference sequence). The CDR3 runs 12 residues. Study-wide points: According to a later analysis, most TCR beta chains associated with CMV appeared HLA-restricted. Productive status was seen about 87% or about 30% of the time for most TCR beta V segments in an earlier analysis. Reports showed the classifier diagnosing cytomegalovirus status with high specificity and sensitivity.

Input material: PBMCs. The sequence was obtained from a middle-aged woman in good health and CMV-seronegative. This chain links TRBV6-6 with TRBJ1-4, with D maybe TRBD1 (5 bases). CDR3 nucleotide sequence: TGTGCCAGCAGTTCCGGGGGTGGTCAACTGTTTTTT. Translating gives CASSSGGGQLFF.